This is a list of T cell receptor beta chains from one sample in a study of blood T cells in healthy people across ages. TCRdb re-analysed the 5' RACE reads in MiXCR, keeping a single row per CDR3 protein. The sample carries roughly 800,000 distinct CDR3 sequences, around 25% recorded once. The sample also formed part of further work on T cells of mothers and their children.

The sample taken for sequencing was blood. The receptors were gathered from a boy younger than 18 in good health. The CDR3 runs from the conserved cysteine through the conserved F or W. Fields, in order: V gene, clone size, D gene, J gene, CDR3 DNA, CDR3 protein. The D gene is left open where the match is weak. Clone sizes are given selectively: once, few, many, or a class where the clone is expanded.

V: TRBV2; size: .; D: TRBD1; J: TRBJ2-4; DNA: TGTGCCAGCAGTGAGTCGGCAGGGGGAAACATTCAGTACTTC; CDR3: CASSESAGGNIQYF
V: TRBV6-5; size: few; D: .; J: TRBJ1-3; DNA: TGTGCCAGCAGTTATGGGGGGCTTCGTGGAAACACCATATATTTT; CDR3: CASSYGGLRGNTIYF
V: TRBV2; size: .; D: .; J: TRBJ1-1; DNA: TGTGCCAGCAGTGCGGCCAGGGGGAACACTGAAGCTTTCTTT; CDR3: CASSAARGNTEAFF
V: TRBV20-1; size: few; D: TRBD2; J: TRBJ2-1; DNA: TGCAGTGCTAGATCGGGGGGCTCCTACAATGAGCAGTTCTTC; CDR3: CSARSGGSYNEQFF
V: TRBV2; size: few; D: .; J: TRBJ2-5; DNA: TGTGCCAGCACTCTAGACCGGGAGGAGACCCAGTACTTC; CDR3: CASTLDREETQYF
V: TRBV6-2/TRBV6-3; size: .; D: .; J: TRBJ2-7; DNA: TGTGCCAGCAGTTACTCGCCATATGAGACCTTCTACGAGCAGTACTTC; CDR3: CASSYSPYETFYEQYF
V: TRBV6-6; size: .; D: TRBD1; J: TRBJ2-7; DNA: TGTGCCAGCAATACGGGACAGCAAGGATCCTACGAGCAGTACTTC; CDR3: CASNTGQQGSYEQYF
V: TRBV20-1; size: few; D: .; J: TRBJ2-5; DNA: TGCAGTGCTAGAGACAGGGGTAGCCTCCAAGAGACCCAGTACTTC; CDR3: CSARDRGSLQETQYF
V: TRBV5-1; size: .; D: .; J: TRBJ1-1; DNA: TGCGCCAGCAGCCCGGGAGGGTACAGGGCCGGGGACACTGAAGCTTTCTTT; CDR3: CASSPGGYRAGDTEAFF
V: TRBV6-6; size: .; D: TRBD1; J: TRBJ1-4; DNA: TGTGCCAGCAGTTACTCAGGGACAGGGAATGAAAAACTGTTTTTT; CDR3: CASSYSGTGNEKLFF
V: TRBV2; size: .; D: .; J: TRBJ1-5; DNA: TGTGCCAGCAGTGTCCGATCGGCTGGGAATCAGCCCCAGCATTTT; CDR3: CASSVRSAGNQPQHF
V: TRBV5-1; size: .; D: TRBD1; J: TRBJ1-2; DNA: TGCGCCAGCAGCTCCCCGACAGGGAACTATGGCTACACCTTC; CDR3: CASSSPTGNYGYTF
V: TRBV6-1; size: few; D: .; J: TRBJ2-7; DNA: TGTGCCAGCAGGTATTCACGGAGCTCCTACGAGCAGTACTTC; CDR3: CASRYSRSSYEQYF
V: TRBV5-5; size: few; D: TRBD1; J: TRBJ1-6; DNA: TGTGCCAGCAGCCCCACAGGGGGCGATTCACCCCTCCACTTT; CDR3: CASSPTGGDSPLHF
V: TRBV29-1; size: .; D: TRBD1; J: TRBJ1-2; DNA: TGTAGCGCCAAGGGACAGGCTAACTATGGCTACACCTTC; CDR3: CSAKGQANYGYTF
V: TRBV5-4; size: .; D: .; J: TRBJ2-5; DNA: TGTGCCAGCAGTCTCTTTGGGGGAATGGAGACCCAGTACTTC; CDR3: CASSLFGGMETQYF
V: TRBV4-2; size: few; D: TRBD2; J: TRBJ2-3; DNA: TGTGCCAGCAGCCAAGTTACTAGCGGGGATCGGGATACGCAGTATTTT; CDR3: CASSQVTSGDRDTQYF
V: TRBV6-5; size: few; D: TRBD1; J: TRBJ2-3; DNA: TGTGCCAGCAGTTACGGGACAGGTCGGACAGATACGCAGTATTTT; CDR3: CASSYGTGRTDTQYF
V: TRBV5-1; size: few; D: .; J: TRBJ1-2; DNA: TGCGCCAGCAGCTTGTCAGGGGAATATGGCTACACCTTC; CDR3: CASSLSGEYGYTF
V: TRBV6-2/TRBV6-3; size: .; D: TRBD1; J: TRBJ2-7; DNA: TGTGTCAGCAGTTCGACAGGGGGCGCCCCCTACGAGCAGTACTTC; CDR3: CVSSSTGGAPYEQYF
V: TRBV5-6; size: .; D: .; J: TRBJ2-3; DNA: TGTGCCAGCAGGTCGCCCGGGCTCACAGATACGCAGTATTTT; CDR3: CASRSPGLTDTQYF
V: TRBV6-5; size: few; D: .; J: TRBJ2-5; DNA: TGTGCCAGCAGCCAGGCGGGGACAGTGGAGACCCAGTACTTC; CDR3: CASSQAGTVETQYF
V: TRBV10-3; size: .; D: TRBD1; J: TRBJ2-2; DNA: TGTGCCATCAGTCCAGGACAGGGGGCGAACACCGGGGAGCTGTTTTTT; CDR3: CAISPGQGANTGELFF
V: TRBV12-3/TRBV12-4; size: few; D: .; J: TRBJ1-6; DNA: TGTGCCAGCAGACTTAGTGCCAATTCACCCCTCCACTTT; CDR3: CASRLSANSPLHF
V: TRBV5-1; size: few; D: TRBD1; J: TRBJ1-5; DNA: TGCGCCAGCAGCCCACAGGGGATAGGTAACCAGCCCCAGCATTTT; CDR3: CASSPQGIGNQPQHF
V: TRBV18; size: few; D: .; J: TRBJ2-5; DNA: TGTGCCAGCTCACCCTCCGCGCACCTTGGCCCTGAAGAGACCCAGTACTTC; CDR3: CASSPSAHLGPEETQYF
V: TRBV15; size: few; D: .; J: TRBJ1-2; DNA: TGTGCCACCAGCAGATGGGGGGAGGGCTACACCTTC; CDR3: CATSRWGEGYTF
V: TRBV15; size: few; D: .; J: TRBJ1-6; DNA: TGTGCCACCCGAGGTTCGAATTCACCCCTCCACTTT; CDR3: CATRGSNSPLHF
V: TRBV5-5; size: .; D: .; J: TRBJ2-7; DNA: TGTGCCAGCAGCTTCATCGCAGGGTTCAACGAGCAGTACTTC; CDR3: CASSFIAGFNEQYF
V: TRBV6-6; size: .; D: TRBD2; J: TRBJ2-1; DNA: TGTGCCAGCATTCGAAGGCTAGCGGCCTCCAATGGGCAGTTCTTC; CDR3: CASIRRLAASNGQFF
V: TRBV27; size: .; D: TRBD1; J: TRBJ2-3; DNA: TGTGCCACCTCTCCCGGGACAGGGGGTGCAGATACGCAGTATTTT; CDR3: CATSPGTGGADTQYF
V: TRBV18; size: .; D: TRBD1; J: TRBJ1-2; DNA: TGTGCCAGCTCACGAGGACAGGGAGAGGCTGGCTACACCTTC; CDR3: CASSRGQGEAGYTF
V: TRBV29-1; size: .; D: .; J: TRBJ2-5; DNA: TGCAGCGTTGAAGATCTTGAGGGGACACCCCCGGAGACCCAGTACTTC; CDR3: CSVEDLEGTPPETQYF
V: TRBV6-4; size: few; D: .; J: TRBJ2-1; DNA: TGTGCCAGCAGTGTGTCCTCTAGGAATGAGCAGTTCTTC; CDR3: CASSVSSRNEQFF
V: TRBV10-3; size: .; D: TRBD1; J: TRBJ1-4; DNA: TGTGCCATCAGTGACAGGACAGGGAATGAAAAACTGTTTTTT; CDR3: CAISDRTGNEKLFF
V: TRBV12-3/TRBV12-4; size: few; D: TRBD2; J: TRBJ2-6; DNA: TGTGCCAGCAGTCGGGGGGACTCTGGGGCCAACGTCCTGACTTTC; CDR3: CASSRGDSGANVLTF
V: TRBV10-3; size: .; D: .; J: TRBJ2-1; DNA: TGTGCCACCGGACAAGGAAGCTCGTACAATGAGCAGTTCTTC; CDR3: CATGQGSSYNEQFF
V: TRBV3-1; size: few; D: .; J: TRBJ2-5; DNA: TGTGCCAGCAGCCAAGAATGGGGAGGAGGGGAGACCCAGTACTTC; CDR3: CASSQEWGGGETQYF
V: TRBV10-3; size: once; D: .; J: TRBJ2-7; DNA: TGTGCCATCAGTGGCTCCGGGAACCTCTACGAGCAGTACTTC; CDR3: CAISGSGNLYEQYF
V: TRBV7-9; size: many; D: TRBD1; J: TRBJ1-4; DNA: TGCGCCAGCAGCTTGACAGGGCCTAATGAAAAACTGTTTTTT; CDR3: CASSLTGPNEKLFF
V: TRBV30; size: .; D: .; J: TRBJ2-1; DNA: TGTGCCTGGAGTGTACCAAGTTCCGGGAACAATGAGCAGTTCTTC; CDR3: CAWSVPSSGNNEQFF
V: TRBV6-5; size: few; D: .; J: TRBJ1-5; DNA: TGTGCCACCGCAGGGGAAAGGGCTTGGCCGCCCCAGCATTTT; CDR3: CATAGERAWPPQHF
V: TRBV4-1; size: many; D: .; J: TRBJ2-7; DNA: TGCGCCAGCAGCCAAGACCCAGCCACCTACGAGCAGTACTTC; CDR3: CASSQDPATYEQYF
V: TRBV5-1; size: once; D: .; J: TRBJ1-2; DNA: TGCGCCAGCAGCTATATGGGGGGCGCGGATGGCTACACCTTC; CDR3: CASSYMGGADGYTF
V: TRBV12-5; size: .; D: TRBD1; J: TRBJ1-5; DNA: TGTGCTAGTGGGGGGACAGGGTCGGACCAGCCCCAGCATTTT; CDR3: CASGGTGSDQPQHF
V: TRBV6-6; size: .; D: .; J: TRBJ2-1; DNA: TGTGCCAGCAGGCCTACGCAGGGGGGCTTAGGTGAGCAGTTCTTC; CDR3: CASRPTQGGLGEQFF
V: TRBV20-1; size: .; D: TRBD2; J: TRBJ2-4; DNA: TGCAGTGCTGTAGCGGGGGCCCCCAAAAACATTCAGTACTTC; CDR3: CSAVAGAPKNIQYF